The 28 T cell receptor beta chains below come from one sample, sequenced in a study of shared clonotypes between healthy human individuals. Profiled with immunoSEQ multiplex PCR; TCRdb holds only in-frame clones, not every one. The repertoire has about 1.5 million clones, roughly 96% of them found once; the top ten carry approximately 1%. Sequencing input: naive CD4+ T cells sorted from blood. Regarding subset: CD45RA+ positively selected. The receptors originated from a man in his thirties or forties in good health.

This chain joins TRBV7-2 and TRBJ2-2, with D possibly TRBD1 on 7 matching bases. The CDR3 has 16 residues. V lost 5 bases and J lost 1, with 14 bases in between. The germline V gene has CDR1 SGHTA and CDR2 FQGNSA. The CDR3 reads CASSRQGGVNTGELFF. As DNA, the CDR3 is TGTGCCAGCAGCCGGCAGGGGGGAGTGAACACCGGGGAGCTGTTTTTT.

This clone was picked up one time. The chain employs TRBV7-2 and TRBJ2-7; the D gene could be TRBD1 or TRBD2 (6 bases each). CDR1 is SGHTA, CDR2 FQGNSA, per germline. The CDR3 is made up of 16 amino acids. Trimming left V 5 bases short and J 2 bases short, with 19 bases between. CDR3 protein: CASSHPGAGRTYEQYF. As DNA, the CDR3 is TGTGCCAGCAGCCACCCGGGGGCAGGGAGGACCTACGAGCAGTACTTC.

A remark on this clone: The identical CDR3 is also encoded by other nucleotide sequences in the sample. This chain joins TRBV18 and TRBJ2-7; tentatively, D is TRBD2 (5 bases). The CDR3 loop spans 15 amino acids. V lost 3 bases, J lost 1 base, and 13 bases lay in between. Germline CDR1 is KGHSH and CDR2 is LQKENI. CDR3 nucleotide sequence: TGTGCCAGCTCACCTAGTGGGAGCGGTTCCTACGAGCAGTACTTC. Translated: CASSPSGSGSYEQYF.

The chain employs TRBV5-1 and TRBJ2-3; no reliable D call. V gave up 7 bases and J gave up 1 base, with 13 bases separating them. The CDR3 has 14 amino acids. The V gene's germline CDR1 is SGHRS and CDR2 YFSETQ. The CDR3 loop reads CASAPSSGTDTQYF. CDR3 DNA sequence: TGCGCCAGCGCCCCCTCTTCTGGCACAGATACGCAGTATTTT.

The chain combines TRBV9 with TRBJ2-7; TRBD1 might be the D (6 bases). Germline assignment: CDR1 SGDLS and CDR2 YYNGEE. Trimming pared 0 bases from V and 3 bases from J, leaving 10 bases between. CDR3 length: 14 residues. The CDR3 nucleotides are TGTGCCAGCAGCGTAGGGCTAGGGGGCTACGAGCAGTACTTC. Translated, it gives CASSVGLGGYEQYF.

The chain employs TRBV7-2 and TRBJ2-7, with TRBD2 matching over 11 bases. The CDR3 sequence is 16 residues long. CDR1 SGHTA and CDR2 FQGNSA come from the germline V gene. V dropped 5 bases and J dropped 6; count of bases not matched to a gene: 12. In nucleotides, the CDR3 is TGTGCCAGCAGCCATACTAGCGGGAGCTTGGAGGTCGAGCAGTACTTC. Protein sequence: CASSHTSGSLEVEQYF.

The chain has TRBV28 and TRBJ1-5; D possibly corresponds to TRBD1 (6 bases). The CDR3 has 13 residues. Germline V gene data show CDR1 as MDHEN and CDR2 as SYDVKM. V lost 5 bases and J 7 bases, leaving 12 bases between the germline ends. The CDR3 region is CASSRGYRQPQHF. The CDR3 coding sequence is TGTGCCAGCAGTAGGGGGTACAGACAGCCCCAGCATTTT.

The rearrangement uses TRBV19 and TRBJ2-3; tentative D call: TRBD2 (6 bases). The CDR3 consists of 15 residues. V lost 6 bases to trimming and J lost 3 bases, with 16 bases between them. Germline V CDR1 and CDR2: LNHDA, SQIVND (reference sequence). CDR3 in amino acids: CASSKTSNPTDTQYF. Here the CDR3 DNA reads TGTGCCAGTAGCAAGACTAGTAATCCAACAGATACGCAGTATTTT.

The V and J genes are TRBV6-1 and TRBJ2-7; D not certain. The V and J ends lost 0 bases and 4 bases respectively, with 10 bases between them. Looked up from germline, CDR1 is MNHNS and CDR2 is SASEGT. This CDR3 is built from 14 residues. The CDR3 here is CASSEAKGRYEQYF. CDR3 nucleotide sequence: TGTGCCAGCAGTGAAGCCAAGGGAAGGTACGAGCAGTACTTC.

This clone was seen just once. CDR3 sequence: CASSNQLAGLQKPYF. The CDR3 nucleotides are TGTGCCAGCAGTAACCAACTAGCGGGCCTCCAAAAGCCGTACTTC. The chain joins TRBV25-1 to TRBJ2-7; the match to TRBD2 covers 9 bases. J lost 12 bases, V lost 5 bases, and 17 bases had no gene match. The germline CDR1 and CDR2 sequences are MGHDK and SYGVNS. This CDR3 contains 15 residues.

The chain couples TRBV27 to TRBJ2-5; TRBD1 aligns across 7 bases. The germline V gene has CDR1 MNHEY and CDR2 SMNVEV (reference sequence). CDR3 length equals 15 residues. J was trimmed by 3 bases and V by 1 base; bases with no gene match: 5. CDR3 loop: CASSLLGQGEETQYF. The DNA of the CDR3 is TGTGCCAGCAGTTTATTGGGCCAGGGGGAAGAGACCCAGTACTTC.

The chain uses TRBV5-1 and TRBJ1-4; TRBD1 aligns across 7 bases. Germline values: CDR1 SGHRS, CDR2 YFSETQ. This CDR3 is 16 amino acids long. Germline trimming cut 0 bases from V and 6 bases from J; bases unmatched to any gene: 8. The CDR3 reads CASSLDVPGQHEKLFF. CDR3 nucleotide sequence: TGCGCCAGCAGCTTGGACGTCCCGGGACAGCATGAAAAACTGTTTTTT.

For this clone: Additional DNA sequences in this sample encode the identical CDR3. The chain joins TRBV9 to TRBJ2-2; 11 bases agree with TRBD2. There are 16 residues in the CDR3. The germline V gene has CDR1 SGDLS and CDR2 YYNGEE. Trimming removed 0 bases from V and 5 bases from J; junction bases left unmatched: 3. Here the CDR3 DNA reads TGTGCCAGCAGCGTAGGCCTAGCGGGAGGAACCGGGGAGCTGTTTTTT. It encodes CASSVGLAGGTGELFF.

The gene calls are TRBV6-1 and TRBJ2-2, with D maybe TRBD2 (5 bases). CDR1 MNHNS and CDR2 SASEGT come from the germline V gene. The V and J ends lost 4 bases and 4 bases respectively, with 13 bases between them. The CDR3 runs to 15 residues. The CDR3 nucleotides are TGTGCCAGCAGTGTGCTAGCAATGGGCACCGGGGAGCTGTTTTTT. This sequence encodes CASSVLAMGTGELFF.

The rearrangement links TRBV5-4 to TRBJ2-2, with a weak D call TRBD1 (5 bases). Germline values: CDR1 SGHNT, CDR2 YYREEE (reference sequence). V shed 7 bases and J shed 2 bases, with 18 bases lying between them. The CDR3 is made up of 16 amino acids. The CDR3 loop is CASSSMLQVNTGELFF. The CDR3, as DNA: TGTGCCAGCTCCTCAATGTTACAGGTTAACACCGGGGAGCTGTTTTTT.

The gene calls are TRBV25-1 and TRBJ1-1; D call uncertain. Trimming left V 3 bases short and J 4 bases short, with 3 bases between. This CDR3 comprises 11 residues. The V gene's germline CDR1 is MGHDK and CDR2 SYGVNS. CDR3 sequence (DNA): TGTGCCAGCAGTGAGGTCACTGAAGCTTTCTTT. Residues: CASSEVTEAFF.

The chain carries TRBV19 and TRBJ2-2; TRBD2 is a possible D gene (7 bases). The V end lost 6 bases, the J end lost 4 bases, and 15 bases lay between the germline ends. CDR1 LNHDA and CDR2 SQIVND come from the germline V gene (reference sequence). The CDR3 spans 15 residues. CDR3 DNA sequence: TGTGCCAGTAGACCGGGGGGCGCTAGCACCGGGGAGCTGTTTTTT. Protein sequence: CASRPGGASTGELFF. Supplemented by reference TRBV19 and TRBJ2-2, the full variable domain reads DGGITQSPKYLFRKEGQNVTLSCEQNLNHDAMYWYRQDPGQGLRLIYYSQIVNDFQKGDIAEGYSVSREKKESFPLTVTSAQKNPTAFYLCASRPGGASTGELFFGEGSRLTVL.

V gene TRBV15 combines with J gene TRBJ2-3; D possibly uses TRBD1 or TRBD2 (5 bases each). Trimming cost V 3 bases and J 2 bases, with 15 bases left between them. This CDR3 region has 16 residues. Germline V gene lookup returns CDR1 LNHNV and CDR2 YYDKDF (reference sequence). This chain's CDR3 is CATSSQKEGYTDTQYF. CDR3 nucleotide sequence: TGTGCCACCAGCAGCCAGAAAGAGGGGTACACAGATACGCAGTATTTT.

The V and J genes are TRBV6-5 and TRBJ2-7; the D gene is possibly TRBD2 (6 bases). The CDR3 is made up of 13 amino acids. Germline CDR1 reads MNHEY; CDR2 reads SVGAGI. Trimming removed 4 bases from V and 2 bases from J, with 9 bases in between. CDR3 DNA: TGTGCCAGCAGTTTCGGAGGGACCTACGAGCAGTACTTC. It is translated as CASSFGGTYEQYF.

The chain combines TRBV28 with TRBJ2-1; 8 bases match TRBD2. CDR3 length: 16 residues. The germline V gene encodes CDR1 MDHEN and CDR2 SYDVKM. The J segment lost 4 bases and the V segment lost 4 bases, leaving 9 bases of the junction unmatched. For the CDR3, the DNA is TGTGCCAGCAGTTCCCCCGGGACTAGTAGGTACAATGAGCAGTTCTTC. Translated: CASSSPGTSRYNEQFF.

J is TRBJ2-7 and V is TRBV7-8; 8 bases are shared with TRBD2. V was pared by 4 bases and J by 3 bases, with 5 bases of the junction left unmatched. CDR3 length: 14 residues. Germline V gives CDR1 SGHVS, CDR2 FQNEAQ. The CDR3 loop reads CASSSGLAVYEQYF. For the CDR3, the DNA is TGTGCCAGCAGCTCCGGACTAGCTGTCTACGAGCAGTACTTC.

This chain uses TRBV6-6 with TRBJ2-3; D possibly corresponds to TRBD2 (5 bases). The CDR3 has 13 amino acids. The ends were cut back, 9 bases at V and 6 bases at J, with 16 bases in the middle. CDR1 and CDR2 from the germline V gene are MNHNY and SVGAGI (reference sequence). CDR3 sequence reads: CASQLGGTDTQYF. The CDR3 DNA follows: TGTGCCAGTCAACTAGGCGGAACTGATACGCAGTATTTT.

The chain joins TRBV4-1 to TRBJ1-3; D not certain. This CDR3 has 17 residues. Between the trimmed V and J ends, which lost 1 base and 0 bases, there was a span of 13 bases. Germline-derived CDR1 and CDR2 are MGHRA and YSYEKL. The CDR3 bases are TGCGCCAGCAGCCAAGTTCCGAGAACTCCCTCTGGAAACACCATATATTTT. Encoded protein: CASSQVPRTPSGNTIYF.

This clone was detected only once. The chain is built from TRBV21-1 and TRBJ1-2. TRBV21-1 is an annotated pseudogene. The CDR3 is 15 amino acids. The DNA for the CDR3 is TGTGCCAGCAGCAAAGCCCTGGGGGACTTTTATGGCTACACCTTC. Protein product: CASSKALGDFYGYTF.

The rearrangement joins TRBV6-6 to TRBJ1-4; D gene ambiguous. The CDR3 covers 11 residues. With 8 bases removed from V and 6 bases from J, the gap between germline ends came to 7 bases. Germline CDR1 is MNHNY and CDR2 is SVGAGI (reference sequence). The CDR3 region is CASGRDEKLFF. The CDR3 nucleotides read TGTGCCAGCGGGAGGGATGAAAAACTGTTTTTT.

The CDR3 here is CASSFSTGLYEQYF. CDR3 in DNA: TGTGCCAGCAGTTTCTCCACAGGGTTGTACGAGCAGTACTTC. V and J are TRBV6-6 and TRBJ2-7, with a weak D call TRBD1 (6 bases). V was cut by 4 bases and J by 4 bases, with 14 bases left in between. Germline values: CDR1 MNHNY, CDR2 SVGAGI (reference sequence). The CDR3 spans 14 residues.

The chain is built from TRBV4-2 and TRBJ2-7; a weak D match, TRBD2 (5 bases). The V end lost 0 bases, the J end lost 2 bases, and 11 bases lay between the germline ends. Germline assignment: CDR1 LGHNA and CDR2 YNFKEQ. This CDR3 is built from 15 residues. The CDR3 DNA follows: TGTGCCAGCAGCCAAGATTATGGGAGCCCCTACGAGCAGTACTTC. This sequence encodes CASSQDYGSPYEQYF.

CDR3 residues: CASSIWLGQGYEQYF. CDR3 coding DNA: TGTGCCAGCAGCATATGGCTGGGACAGGGGTACGAGCAGTACTTC. V is TRBV27 and J is TRBJ2-7, with TRBD1 matching 10 bases. This CDR3 region has 15 residues. Trimming took 6 bases from V and 4 from J; bases not matched to a gene: 9. Germline CDR1 is MNHEY and CDR2 is SMNVEV (reference sequence).